The entry below gives a single TCR beta chain sequence along with its context. What it recognizes is unknown. Clones were sequenced by immunoSEQ multiplex PCR, and TCRdb holds only the in-frame ones, with some missing. The repertoire holds more than 3,000 clones, with under 30% as singletons. The data are from a study of T cells in localized non-small cell lung cancer. Study-wide results and limits: One tumor region alone was sequenced, and heterogeneity therefore remains possible.

Germline trimming cut 6 bases from V and 2 bases from J; bases unmatched to any gene: 6. CDR1 and CDR2 from the germline V gene are MNHGY and SAAAGT. The CDR3 covers 14 residues. The TCR comes from a woman between 40 and 69 years old with stage I lung adenocarcinoma. V gene TRBV6-8 combines with J gene TRBJ2-7; 8 bases align to TRBD2. Sequencing used lung tumor tissue, obtained before any cancer treatment. The CDR3 protein is CASRNGGEAYEQYF. CDR3 nucleotides: TGTGCCAGCAGGAACGGGGGGGAGGCCTACGAGCAGTACTTC.